The next 27 T cell receptor beta chains were all read from a single sample in a study of patients and donors after allogeneic stem cell transplantation. TCRdb passed the RT-PCR reads through MiXCR, listing each CDR3 protein once. The sample has 900,000 to 1,000,000 distinct CDR3 sequences, over 15% seen once. Sequencing was performed on blood, either unsorted or a sorted T cell fraction (not recorded which). The receptors stem from a human donor who was either an allogeneic HSCT recipient or a stem cell or donor lymphocyte infusion donor (not recorded which). It is not recorded whose cells these are; they may come from a transplant donor.

The rearrangement uses TRBV20-1 and TRBJ1-5; D remains unclear. Germline V gene sequence: CDR1 DFQATT, CDR2 SNEGSKA (reference sequence). V lost 0 bases and J lost 9, with 9 bases in between. The CDR3 length is 12 residues. The CDR3, as DNA: TGCAGTGCTAGAGAGAAATTTTGGCCCCAGCATTTT. Its translation: CSAREKFWPQHF.

This clonotype was counted only a few times. This chain uses TRBV20-1 with TRBJ1-1; tentative D call: TRBD1 (5 bases). The CDR3 totals 16 residues. CDR1 is DFQATT, CDR2 SNEGSKA, per germline (reference sequence). The V end lost 5 bases, the J end lost 0 bases, and 19 bases lay between the germline ends. The CDR3 region is CSAYLAGTPMNTEAFF. The CDR3 DNA reads TGCAGTGCTTACCTAGCAGGGACTCCTATGAACACTGAAGCTTTCTTT.

The chain links TRBV20-1 to TRBJ2-1, with 7 nucleotides matching TRBD2. Trimming took 8 bases from V and 4 from J; bases not matched to a gene: 14. The length of the CDR3 is 15 residues. Per the germline V gene, CDR1 is DFQATT and CDR2 is SNEGSKA (reference sequence). CDR3 loop: CSSPSPQRGYNEQFF. The CDR3 DNA follows: TGCAGTTCCCCCTCCCCCCAGCGGGGATACAATGAGCAGTTCTTC.

This chain joins TRBV7-2 and TRBJ1-2, with D perhaps matching TRBD1 (5 bases). CDR3 size: 15 residues. The V and J ends lost 1 base and 5 bases respectively, with 14 bases between them. Germline assignment: CDR1 SGHTA and CDR2 FQGNSA. CDR3 in DNA: TGTGCCAGCAGCTTAGGAGGGAATAGGGGTTATGGCTACACCTTC. Protein: CASSLGGNRGYGYTF.

This clonotype was counted a few times. The rearrangement joins TRBV11-2 to TRBJ2-5, with TRBD2 matching 13 bases. The CDR3 contains 16 residues. The germline V gene has CDR1 SGHAT and CDR2 FQNNGV. The J segment lost 5 bases and the V segment lost 5 bases, leaving 8 bases of the junction unmatched. CDR3 amino acids: CASSPGTSGVRETQYF. CDR3 nucleotides: TGTGCCAGCAGCCCTGGGACTAGCGGGGTGAGGGAGACCCAGTACTTC.

The chain employs TRBV12-3 or TRBV12-4 and TRBJ1-1; no firm D call. This CDR3 is 14 amino acids long. V lost 6 bases to trimming and J lost 4 bases, with 15 bases between them. The CDR3 DNA reads as TGTGCCAGCAGCCCAGCACGGGCGGCCACTGAAGCTTTCTTT. Its protein product is CASSPARAATEAFF.

This clonotype was counted at least ten times. The rearrangement uses TRBV29-1 and TRBJ1-2; possibly TRBD1 for D (5 bases). The germline gives CDR1 SQVTM, CDR2 ANQGSEA. The CDR3 runs to 13 residues. V lost 6 bases, J lost 6 bases, and 17 bases lay in between. The CDR3: CSVAGGIGDGYTF. The CDR3 DNA follows: TGCAGCGTCGCCGGGGGGATTGGAGATGGCTACACCTTC.

This clonotype was counted between two and nine times. The chain links TRBV12-3 or TRBV12-4 to TRBJ2-7; 10 positions agree with TRBD2. This CDR3 spans 14 amino acids. V trimming: 7 bases; J trimming: 4 bases; junction bases outside the gene matches: 7. The CDR3 DNA reads TGTGCCAGCAAATGGACTAGCGGAGATTACGAGCAGTACTTC. Its protein product is CASKWTSGDYEQYF.

The rearrangement uses TRBV2 and TRBJ1-5, with a possible D match to TRBD1 (5 bases). CDR3 length: 13 residues. V lost 8 bases, J lost 5 bases, and 13 bases lay in between. In germline, CDR1 is SNHLY, CDR2 FYNNEI. CDR3 loop: CASRRDRDQPQHF. CDR3 nucleotides: TGTGCCAGCCGTCGGGACCGCGATCAGCCCCAGCATTTT.

The chain employs TRBV6-5 and TRBJ1-1; D is unclear. Trimming stripped 0 bases from V and 7 bases from J, with 9 bases between. From germline, CDR1 is MNHEY and CDR2 SVGAGI. This CDR3 contains 13 residues. This CDR3 reads CASSYSYGFEAFF. In DNA form, the CDR3 reads TGTGCCAGCAGTTACTCGTACGGATTTGAAGCTTTCTTT.

This sequence joins TRBV13 and TRBJ2-5; D remains unclear. The V end lost 0 bases, the J end lost 5 bases, and 10 bases lay between the germline ends. CDR1 is PRHDT, CDR2 FYEKMQ, per germline (reference sequence). The CDR3 has 14 residues. The CDR3 protein is CASSLGLKAETQYF. The CDR3 region has the DNA TGTGCCAGCAGCTTAGGTCTGAAAGCGGAGACCCAGTACTTC.

The rearrangement joins TRBV10-3 to TRBJ2-3; 13 bases fit TRBD2. CDR1 is ENHRY, CDR2 SYGVKD, per germline. This CDR3 is built from 16 residues. V shed 7 bases, J shed 5 bases, and the junction held 9 bases outside the gene matches. This chain's CDR3 is CAITPTSGGSLDTQYF. Written as DNA, the CDR3 is TGTGCCATCACCCCGACTAGCGGGGGGTCACTAGATACGCAGTATTTT.

This clonotype has only a few counts. This chain uses TRBV6-6 with TRBJ2-1, with 10 nucleotides matching TRBD1. The CDR3 spans 13 residues. Germline trimming cut 5 bases from V and 12 bases from J; bases unmatched to any gene: 7. Germline loops: CDR1 MNHNY, CDR2 SVGAGI (reference sequence). The CDR3 here is CASSRGTGERQFF. The CDR3 nucleotides read TGTGCCAGCAGTCGCGGGACAGGGGAAAGGCAGTTCTTC.

V gene TRBV20-1 combines with J gene TRBJ2-6; perhaps D is TRBD1 or TRBD2 (5 bases each). The CDR3 is 16 amino acids. Germline CDR1 is DFQATT and CDR2 is SNEGSKA (reference sequence). The germline V and J ends were trimmed by 3 bases and 1 base, with 13 bases remaining between them. The CDR3, as DNA: TGCAGTGCTAGTACGGGGCCGGGTTCTGGGGCCAACGTCCTGACTTTC. This gives the protein CSASTGPGSGANVLTF.

This clonotype has only a few counts. The V call is TRBV5-1, the J call TRBJ2-3; D gene uncertain. Germline assignment: CDR1 SGHRS and CDR2 YFSETQ. V was shortened by 4 bases and J by 2 bases, with 11 bases between the two germline ends. The CDR3 runs 14 residues. The CDR3 region has the DNA TGCGCCAGCAGCCACGAAACAACCACAGATACGCAGTATTTT. The encoded protein is CASSHETTTDTQYF.

This clonotype was recorded a few times. The gene calls are TRBV7-2 and TRBJ1-3; 7 bases line up with TRBD1. V shed 8 bases, J shed 8 bases, and the junction held 12 bases outside the gene matches. Per the germline V gene, CDR1 is SGHTA and CDR2 is FQGNSA. This CDR3 is built from 14 residues. CDR3 bases: TGTGCCAGCCTCAAGCAGGGGGGCTTCGACACCATATATTTT. Its translation: CASLKQGGFDTIYF.

The V and J genes are TRBV4-2 and TRBJ1-2; D remains ambiguous. The ends were cut back, 1 base at V and 3 bases at J, with 6 bases in the middle. The CDR3 is 13 residues long. Germline V gives CDR1 LGHNA, CDR2 YNFKEQ. CDR3 sequence (DNA): TGTGCCAGCAGCCAAGGGGTCGACTATGGCTACACCTTC. Translating it yields CASSQGVDYGYTF.

This clonotype was observed a few times. V usage is TRBV20-1 and J usage is TRBJ2-7; TRBD2 aligns across 10 bases. Germline CDR1 is DFQATT and CDR2 is SNEGSKA (reference sequence). The CDR3 length is 13 residues. The ends lost 6 bases at V and 3 bases at J; junction bases unmatched: 5. CDR3 in amino acids: CSALPSGSYEQYF. CDR3 DNA sequence: TGCAGTGCCCTCCCTAGCGGGAGCTACGAGCAGTACTTC.

This clonotype has ten or more counts. The chain has TRBV5-1 and TRBJ2-3; perhaps TRBD2 as D (6 bases). The ends were cut back, 1 base at V and 6 bases at J, with 15 bases in the middle. This CDR3 is 15 amino acids long. CDR1 and CDR2 from the germline V gene are SGHRS and YFSETQ. For the CDR3, the DNA is TGCGCCAGCAGCTTGTGGGAGGCTGGAAGGGATACGCAGTATTTT. This encodes CASSLWEAGRDTQYF.

The chain is built from TRBV2 and TRBJ1-1, with 7 bases fitting TRBD1. With V trimmed by 4 bases and J by 2 bases, 4 bases remained unmatched. This CDR3 is 14 amino acids long. Germline-derived CDR1 and CDR2 are SNHLY and FYNNEI. The CDR3 loop is CASSGQGRNTEAFF. Written as DNA, the CDR3 is TGTGCCAGCAGTGGACAGGGCCGAAACACTGAAGCTTTCTTT.

The chain couples TRBV30 to TRBJ1-2; D is possibly TRBD1 (6 bases). CDR1 GTSNPN and CDR2 SVGIG come from the germline V gene (reference sequence). V gave up 3 bases and J gave up 4 bases, with 12 bases separating them. This CDR3 is 13 amino acids long. CDR3 DNA: TGTGCCTGGAGAACACGACAGGCCTATGGCTACACCTTC. This gives the protein CAWRTRQAYGYTF.

The chain has TRBV11-2 and TRBJ1-1; D gene ambiguous. CDR3 length: 15 amino acids. V lost 3 bases and J lost 7, with 18 bases in between. CDR1 and CDR2 from the germline V gene are SGHAT and FQNNGV. This chain's CDR3 is CASSLGVRAAVEAFF. The CDR3 nucleotides are TGTGCCAGCAGCTTGGGAGTCCGGGCCGCTGTTGAAGCTTTCTTT.

This chain links TRBV7-9 with TRBJ1-1; TRBD1 agrees at 9 bases. Per germline, CDR1 SEHNR and CDR2 FQNEAQ (reference sequence). The CDR3 covers 17 residues. J was trimmed by 0 bases and V by 1 base; bases with no gene match: 6. The CDR3 nucleotides are TGTGCCAGCAGCTTAGATGGGACAGGGTGGGTGAACACTGAAGCTTTCTTT. Translation: CASSLDGTGWVNTEAFF.

Details on this clonotype: This may stem from a read error, because a much larger clone lies one nucleotide away. The CDR3 sequence is CASSGLAGYEQYF. In DNA, the CDR3 is TGTGCCAGCAGTGGACTAGCGGGATACGAGCAGTACTTC. V gene TRBV12-3 or TRBV12-4 combines with J gene TRBJ2-7; TRBD2 agrees at 12 bases. V lost 5 bases, J lost 4 bases, and 0 bases stayed unmatched. The CDR3 runs to 13 residues.

This clonotype was observed a few times. This chain connects TRBV27 to TRBJ2-2, with TRBD2 matching over 7 bases. The germline V gene encodes CDR1 MNHEY and CDR2 SMNVEV (reference sequence). Trimming took 6 bases from V and 7 from J; bases not matched to a gene: 11. CDR3 length: 15 amino acids. CDR3 in DNA: TGTGCCAGCAGATTAGCGGGTTTGTCTGGCGGGGAGCTGTTTTTT. It encodes CASRLAGLSGGELFF.

This clonotype was seen a handful of times. The chain carries TRBV6-2 or TRBV6-3 and TRBJ2-7; D unresolved. Germline lookup yields CDR1 MNHEY and CDR2 SVGEGT. V was shortened by 4 bases and J by 3 bases, with 16 bases between the two germline ends. The CDR3 is made up of 15 amino acids. This CDR3 reads CASSSLLSLNYEQYF. CDR3 bases: TGTGCCAGCAGTTCATTGCTTTCCCTGAACTACGAGCAGTACTTC.

The rearrangement links TRBV6-2 or TRBV6-3 to TRBJ2-2; D is perhaps TRBD2 (6 bases). The ends were cut back, 0 bases at V and 2 bases at J, with 25 bases in the middle. The CDR3 is made up of 21 amino acids. CDR1 is MNHEY and CDR2 is SVGEGT in the germline V gene. CDR3 amino acids: CASSYSLIRARDLTNTGELFF. Written as DNA, the CDR3 is TGTGCCAGCAGTTACTCTTTAATTCGTGCCCGGGACTTAACAAACACCGGGGAGCTGTTTTTT.